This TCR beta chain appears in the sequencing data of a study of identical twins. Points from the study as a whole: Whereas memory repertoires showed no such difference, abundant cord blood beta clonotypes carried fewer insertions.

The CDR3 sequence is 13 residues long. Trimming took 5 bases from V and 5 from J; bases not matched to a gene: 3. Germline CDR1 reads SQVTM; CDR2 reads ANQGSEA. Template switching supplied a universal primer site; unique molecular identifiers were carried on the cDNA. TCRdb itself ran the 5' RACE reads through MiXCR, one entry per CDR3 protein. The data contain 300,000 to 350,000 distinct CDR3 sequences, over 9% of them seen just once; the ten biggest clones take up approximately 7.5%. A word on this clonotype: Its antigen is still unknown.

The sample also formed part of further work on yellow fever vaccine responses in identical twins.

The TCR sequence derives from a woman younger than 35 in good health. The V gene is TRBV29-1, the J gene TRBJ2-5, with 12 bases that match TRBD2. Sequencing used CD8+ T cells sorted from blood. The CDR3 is CSVSSGGGETQYF. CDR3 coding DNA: TGCAGCGTTTCTAGCGGGGGGGGGGAGACCCAGTACTTC.